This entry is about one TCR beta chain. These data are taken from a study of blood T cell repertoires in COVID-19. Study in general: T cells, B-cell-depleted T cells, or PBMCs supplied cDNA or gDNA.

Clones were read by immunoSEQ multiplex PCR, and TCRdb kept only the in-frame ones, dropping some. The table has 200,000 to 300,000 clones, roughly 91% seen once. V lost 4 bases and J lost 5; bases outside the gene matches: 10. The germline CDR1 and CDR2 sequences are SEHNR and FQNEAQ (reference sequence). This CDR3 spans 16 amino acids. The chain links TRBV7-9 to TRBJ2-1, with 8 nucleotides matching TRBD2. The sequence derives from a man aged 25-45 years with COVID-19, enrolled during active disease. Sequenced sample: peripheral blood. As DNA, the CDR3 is TGTGCCAGCAGCTCCGTCGCAGCGGGGGAAAACAATGAGCAGTTCTTC. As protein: CASSSVAAGENNEQFF.